Detailed here is one TCR beta chain. As yet, its antigen is unknown. The junction differs from germline at one of its ends, possibly a read error. This entry is derived from a study of OX40 agonist ivuxolimab in advanced cancers. Overall study context: The group had a mean age of about 60 years, ranged from about 23 to 85, and was 82.7% male. Three patients, one with hepatocellular carcinoma and two with cutaneous melanoma, achieved partial responses.

Study observations and caveats: Some patients who did not respond also had low normalized T-cell clonal expansion. Not determined was the antigen specificity of the expanded peripheral T cells.

The germline V gene has CDR1 WNHNN and CDR2 SYGVQD (reference sequence). CDR3 size: 17 residues. TCRdb's copy holds only in-frame clones and misses some; the assay was immunoSEQ multiplex PCR. The repertoire includes fewer than 100,000 clones, more than 75% of them detected once, and about 0.3% sits in the top ten. This TCR was recovered from an adult with an advanced solid tumor such as melanoma, head and neck, liver or kidney cancer. The genes are TRBV10-1 and TRBJ2-5; possibly TRBD1 or TRBD2 for D (5 bases each). The starting material was CD4+ or CD8+ T cells sorted from blood, obtained in a trial of the OX40 agonist ivuxolimab. This CDR3 reads CASNEGWATLIQETQYF. CDR3 coding DNA: TGCGCCAGCAATGAGGGGTGGGCAACCTTAATCCAAGAGACCCAGTACTTC.